This T cell receptor (beta chain) stems from a study of CD8 T cell repertoires and HIV-1 epitope variants. For the study at large: Twenty-five autologous and known Gag and Nef epitope variant peptides each stimulated T cells separately. The baseline condition was 1M T cells left uncultured. Cultures ran less than 12 days, with IL-2, IL-7 and IL-15 added on days 3 and 7. Controls included no peptide, Ebola AY9 epitope, and a CMV, EBV, flu pool.

Trimming took off 1 base at V and 5 bases at J, with 14 bases between the two ends. This CDR3 region has 15 residues. Germline CDR1 reads MDHEN; CDR2 reads SYDVKM. As regards this clone: Its antigen is as yet unknown.

The assay was immunoSEQ multiplex PCR, and TCRdb's table has in-frame clones only and misses some. The sample lists about 4,800 clones; 66% were seen once. This chain uses TRBV28 with TRBJ2-5; possible D gene TRBD1, 6 bases. This clonotype originated in a male donor with HIV. Sequenced sample: cultured CD8+ T cells derived from PBMCs. DNA for the CDR3: TGTGCCAGCAGTTTATACCAGGGGCTGGGGGAGACCCAGTACTTC. It specifies CASSLYQGLGETQYF.